The T cell receptor beta chain described here comes from a study of cytomegalovirus exposure and HLA in healthy donors. Concerning this clone itself: What it recognizes is unknown.

Study-wide findings and caveats: Associated with HLA alleles at 0.05 false discovery rate in a later analysis were 16,951 TCR beta sequences.

The ends lost 1 base at V and 7 bases at J; junction bases unmatched: 4. This CDR3 contains 14 residues. The germline V gene encodes CDR1 SEHNR and CDR2 FQNEAQ (reference sequence). The PCR contained 60 Vbeta and 13 Jbeta primers. Here immunoSEQ multiplex PCR was the method, and the copy in TCRdb shows in-frame clones only, minus some. The top ten hold about 6.8% of the sample, which has over 85,000 clones, around 80% seen once. The genes are TRBV7-9 and TRBJ2-1; 7 positions agree with TRBD1. The sample taken for sequencing was PBMCs. This clonotype originated in a man aged 25-40 years in good health and CMV-seropositive. CDR3 amino acids: CASSLGGTANEQFF. In nucleotides, the CDR3 is TGTGCCAGCAGCTTAGGTGGGACAGCGAATGAGCAGTTCTTC.